Listed here are 7 T cell receptor beta chains from one sample, sequenced in a study of beta chain features in type 1 diabetes. Since all of the isolated RNA was reverse transcribed, expressed TCRB transcripts were what got sequenced. Sequencing was performed with immunoSEQ multiplex PCR; in TCRdb, only in-frame clones are kept and a portion is missing. Of about 340,000 clones in the sample, roughly a tenth were seen once. For these TCRs, the target antigens are not known. Points from the study as a whole: Shortening that was moderate but significant affected the TCRB CDR3s of Type 1 diabetes patients in all four CD4+ subsets.

Sequencing used central memory CD4+ T cells from blood. These receptors were taken from a man aged 30-40 years with type 1 diabetes.

The chain couples TRBV23-1 to TRBJ1-3; TRBD1 aligns across 7 bases. TRBV23-1 falls under the ORF class, with uncertain function. The CDR3 has 15 residues. V lost 10 bases and J lost 0; bases outside the gene matches: 9. In nucleotides, the CDR3 is TGCGCCATCACCGGGACAGCATCCTCTGGAAACACCATATATTTT. Its protein is CAITGTASSGNTIYF.

This clone showed up many times. This rearrangement joins TRBV7-2 to TRBJ1-3; TRBD1 matches 7 bases. Germline trimming cut 6 bases from V and 1 base from J; bases unmatched to any gene: 6. The CDR3 totals 15 residues. CDR1 and CDR2 (germline): SGHTA, FQGNSA. The CDR3 sequence is CASRPGGGSGNTIYF. The CDR3 nucleotides read TGTGCCAGCAGGCCAGGGGGGGGATCTGGAAACACCATATATTTT.

This clone was seen repeatedly, ten times or more. The chain employs TRBV19 and TRBJ2-7; D unclear. Trimming left V 5 bases short and J 3 bases short, with 14 bases between. CDR1 is LNHDA, CDR2 SQIVND, per germline (reference sequence). CDR3 length: 14 amino acids. The CDR3 nucleotides read TGTGCCAGTAGTCAAGATCACATAGACTACGAGCAGTACTTC. Protein sequence: CASSQDHIDYEQYF.

This clone was found a few times. This chain uses TRBV27 with TRBJ2-6, with D perhaps assigned TRBD1 or TRBD2 (5 bases each). V was pared by 2 bases and J by 3 bases, with 11 bases between. The CDR3 extends over 16 amino acids. Per the germline V gene, CDR1 is MNHEY and CDR2 is SMNVEV (reference sequence). The CDR3 region is CASSLEGRVGANVLTF. As DNA, the CDR3 is TGTGCCAGCAGTTTAGAGGGCAGGGTTGGGGCCAACGTCCTGACTTTC.

This chain links TRBV18 with TRBJ1-3; 7 bases align to TRBD1. Germline trimming cut 3 bases from V and 0 bases from J; bases unmatched to any gene: 2. The CDR3 loop spans 15 amino acids. CDR1 is KGHSH and CDR2 is LQKENI in the germline V gene. CDR3 nucleotide sequence: TGTGCCAGCTCACCGGACAGGTCCTCTGGAAACACCATATATTTT. Translated, it gives CASSPDRSSGNTIYF.

This clone was seen a few times. The CDR3 region is CASSANRGGGELFF. The CDR3 DNA sequence: TGTGCCAGCAGTGCAAATCGGGGCGGCGGGGAGCTGTTTTTT. The chain employs TRBV2 and TRBJ2-2, with D possibly being TRBD1 or TRBD2 (5 bases each). From germline, CDR1 is SNHLY and CDR2 FYNNEI. The CDR3 consists of 14 residues. Trimming cost V 4 bases and J 7 bases, with 13 bases left between them.

This sequence joins TRBV4-2 and TRBJ2-2; D gene uncertain. V lost 4 bases to trimming and J lost 4 bases, with 7 bases between them. Germline V gene lookup returns CDR1 LGHNA and CDR2 YNFKEQ. This CDR3 has 13 residues. The CDR3, as DNA: TGTGCCAGCAGCCCTACCCGCACCGGGGAGCTGTTTTTT. It codes for CASSPTRTGELFF.